Detailed here is one T cell receptor beta chain. What it binds is not known. The assay used was immunoSEQ (version v3.0), run at survey level. The table came from immunoSEQ multiplex PCR; TCRdb's copy has only in-frame clones and leaves some out. The sample lists roughly 36,000 clones, roughly 84% occurring once. The data were obtained in a study of long-term antiretroviral therapy in people with HIV. The CDR3 is 14 amino acids. V was pared by 5 bases and J by 4 bases, with 7 bases of the junction left unmatched. Germline V gene data show CDR1 as MNHEY and CDR2 as SMNVEV (reference sequence). Study-level results: After ART, diversity increased yet remained lower than transplant donor controls. Every time point showed a repertoire led by clones expanded before ART. There were no data on ART adherence, viral resistance or therapy changes, a gap that limits inferences about post-ART repertoire changes. Controls had broader CDR3 length ranges than HIV repertoires did.

The J gene is TRBJ1-2, the V gene TRBV27, with TRBD1 matching over 7 bases. This specimen consisted of unsorted PBMCs, obtained approximately 2.7 years before starting antiretroviral therapy. This TCR came from a woman aged 25 to 39 with HIV. The CDR3 sequence: CASSNDRVGYGYTF. CDR3 nucleotide sequence: TGTGCCAGCAGTAACGACAGGGTAGGCTATGGCTACACCTTC.